The 28 T cell receptor beta chains given below trace back to one sample, sequenced in a study of cytomegalovirus exposure and HLA in healthy donors. The PCR made use of 60 Vbeta and 13 Jbeta primers. TCRdb's copy holds only in-frame clones and misses some; the assay was immunoSEQ multiplex PCR. The sample lists about 30,000 clones, approximately 90% occurring once. What was sequenced was PBMCs. The receptors were sampled from a boy between 10 and 17 years old in good health and CMV-seronegative.

The chain recombines TRBV6-1 with TRBJ2-7; possible D gene TRBD1, 5 bases. V was clipped by 2 bases and J by 2 bases, with 10 bases between them. CDR1 is MNHNS and CDR2 is SASEGT in the germline V gene. The CDR3 extends over 14 amino acids. The CDR3 DNA is TGTGCCAGCAGTGAACTAGGGGAAGCCTACGAGCAGTACTTC. This translates into CASSELGEAYEQYF.

The chain employs TRBV5-4 and TRBJ2-5; D possibly corresponds to TRBD2 (6 bases). The CDR3 contains 13 residues. Germline V gene sequence: CDR1 SGHNT, CDR2 YYREEE (reference sequence). Trimming stripped 2 bases from V and 5 bases from J, with 10 bases between. The CDR3 nucleotides read TGTGCCAGCAGCTTCCGCGGGGTGGAGACCCAGTACTTC. This sequence encodes CASSFRGVETQYF.

In the case of this clone: The sample holds other DNA sequences that translate to the same CDR3. The chain has TRBV6-1 and TRBJ2-3; the match to TRBD2 covers 11 bases. V shed 2 bases, J shed 4 bases, and the junction held 2 bases outside the gene matches. The CDR3 contains 15 residues. The germline V gene encodes CDR1 MNHNS and CDR2 SASEGT. CDR3 DNA: TGTGCCAGCAGTGAACTAGCGGGGGGCCCAGATACGCAGTATTTT. Protein: CASSELAGGPDTQYF.

This rearrangement joins TRBV25-1 to TRBJ1-2, with a possible D match to TRBD1 (6 bases). Trimming shortened V by 3 bases and J by 3 bases, and 11 bases separated the two germline ends. Germline assignment: CDR1 MGHDK and CDR2 SYGVNS. The length of the CDR3 is 14 residues. CDR3 residues: CASSDGGLDYGYTF. The CDR3 DNA is TGTGCCAGCAGTGATGGGGGCCTTGACTATGGCTACACCTTC.

The CDR3 protein is CASSSPRDRGTYGYTF. CDR3 DNA sequence: TGCGCCAGCAGCTCCCCCCGGGACAGGGGTACTTATGGCTACACCTTC. The J gene is TRBJ1-2, the V gene TRBV5-1; TRBD1 aligns across 10 bases. Germline assignment: CDR1 SGHRS and CDR2 YFSETQ. There are 16 residues in the CDR3. V was clipped by 3 bases and J by 5 bases; unmatched bases: 10.

J is TRBJ2-7 and V is TRBV4-2; 8 nucleotides match TRBD2. Trimming removed 0 bases from V and 0 bases from J; junction bases left unmatched: 7. Germline V CDR1 and CDR2: LGHNA, YNFKEQ. The CDR3 sequence is 17 residues long. The CDR3, as DNA: TGTGCCAGCAGCCAAGATCCCGGTAGCGGGGACTCCTACGAGCAGTACTTC. Translation: CASSQDPGSGDSYEQYF.

V and J are TRBV4-2 and TRBJ2-1, with TRBD2 as a possible D gene (6 bases). The CDR3 is 12 amino acids. Germline V gene data show CDR1 as LGHNA and CDR2 as YNFKEQ. Trimming removed 8 bases at V and 10 bases at J, with 15 bases between. CDR3 DNA sequence: TGTGCCAGCGCCCCATGGGGGGACGAGCAGTTCTTC. Its protein product is CASAPWGDEQFF.

This chain uses TRBV4-3 with TRBJ2-4; D remains ambiguous. The CDR3 runs to 15 residues. From germline, CDR1 is LGHNA and CDR2 YSLEER. Trimming cost V 1 base and J 1 base, with 8 bases left between them. CDR3: CASSQGSGAKNIQYF. The CDR3, as DNA: TGCGCCAGCAGCCAAGGTTCCGGGGCCAAAAACATTCAGTACTTC.

Here the CDR3 reads CAISESLTVLAKNIQYF. The CDR3 DNA reads TGTGCCATCAGTGAGTCCTTAACAGTCCTAGCCAAAAACATTCAGTACTTC. V is TRBV10-3 and J is TRBJ2-4; unclear D gene. There are 17 residues in the CDR3. V dropped 0 bases and J dropped 0 bases, with 12 bases sitting between them. From germline, CDR1 is ENHRY and CDR2 SYGVKD.

The genes are TRBV10-1 and TRBJ1-1; tentatively, D is TRBD1 (5 bases). In germline, CDR1 is WNHNN, CDR2 SYGVQD (reference sequence). The V and J ends lost 8 bases and 2 bases respectively, with 12 bases between them. CDR3 length: 13 residues. The chain's CDR3 is CASGRGENTEAFF. CDR3 nucleotides: TGCGCCAGCGGTCGGGGGGAAAACACTGAAGCTTTCTTT.

This sequence joins TRBV28 and TRBJ1-2; D may be TRBD1 (5 bases). Between the trimmed V and J ends, which lost 10 bases and 2 bases, there was a span of 14 bases. Germline V gene data show CDR1 as MDHEN and CDR2 as SYDVKM. The CDR3 sequence is 13 residues long. Here the CDR3 reads CATSYGGNYGYTF. DNA of the CDR3: TGTGCCACTTCCTACGGGGGGAACTATGGCTACACCTTC.

This chain connects TRBV19 to TRBJ1-1, with D maybe TRBD1 (5 bases). The CDR3 consists of 16 residues. The germline V gene encodes CDR1 LNHDA and CDR2 SQIVND (reference sequence). The V gene lost 1 base and the J gene lost 6 bases, with 18 bases spanning the gap. In DNA, the CDR3 is TGTGCCAGTAGTATAGTTTTTGGGCAGGGCTACGCTGAAGCTTTCTTT. Its translation: CASSIVFGQGYAEAFF.

The V gene is TRBV6-4, the J gene TRBJ2-3; 10 nucleotides match TRBD2. From germline, CDR1 is MRHNA and CDR2 SNTAGT. Unmatched junction bases numbered 2, after V lost 2 bases and J lost 3 bases. The CDR3 sequence is 15 residues long. The CDR3 reads CASSDSGGATDTQYF. The CDR3 DNA follows: TGTGCCAGCAGTGACAGCGGGGGGGCGACAGATACGCAGTATTTT.

This chain connects TRBV15 to TRBJ2-5; D is possibly TRBD2 (6 bases). V was clipped by 0 bases and J by 5 bases, with 13 bases between them. The CDR3 consists of 15 residues. Germline CDR1 and CDR2: LNHNV and YYDKDF (reference sequence). CDR3 sequence reads: CATSRERRAGETQYF. In nucleotides, the CDR3 is TGTGCCACCAGCAGAGAAAGGAGGGCAGGGGAGACCCAGTACTTC.

The gene calls are TRBV29-1 and TRBJ2-5; no definite D call. The CDR3 loop spans 13 amino acids. V was clipped by 0 bases and J by 5 bases, with 10 bases between them. The germline gives CDR1 SQVTM, CDR2 ANQGSEA. CDR3 loop: CSVEDRVKETQYF. The CDR3, as DNA: TGCAGCGTTGAAGATCGAGTCAAGGAGACCCAGTACTTC.

The rearrangement links TRBV5-1 to TRBJ1-1; the D gene is possibly TRBD1 (5 bases). The V gene lost 4 bases and the J gene lost 1 base, with 11 bases spanning the gap. Per the germline V gene, CDR1 is SGHRS and CDR2 is YFSETQ. CDR3 length: 14 amino acids. The CDR3 bases are TGCGCCAGCAGCCCACGGGGGAAGAACACTGAAGCTTTCTTT. Translation: CASSPRGKNTEAFF.

This sequence joins TRBV5-5 and TRBJ2-2, with 8 bases that match TRBD1. J lost 0 bases, V lost 1 base, and 14 bases had no gene match. This CDR3 is built from 20 residues. The germline gives CDR1 SGHKS, CDR2 YYEKEE (reference sequence). In DNA, the CDR3 is TGTGCCAGCAGCTTGACCGGGACAGGCTTTGGGGGACCGAACACCGGGGAGCTGTTTTTT. Its protein is CASSLTGTGFGGPNTGELFF.

This clone was counted only a few times. V usage is TRBV6-1 and J usage is TRBJ1-6, with 10 positions matching TRBD1. Germline loops: CDR1 MNHNS, CDR2 SASEGT. The ends lost 5 bases at V and 10 bases at J; junction bases unmatched: 8. The CDR3 runs 15 residues. The CDR3 region has the DNA TGTGCCAGCAGTTGGCTGACAGGGGGCAACTCACCCCTCCACTTT. It encodes CASSWLTGGNSPLHF.

The chain couples TRBV5-1 to TRBJ2-3, with 9 nucleotides matching TRBD2. Germline CDR1 SGHRS, CDR2 YFSETQ. The CDR3 covers 18 residues. The ends lost 3 bases at V and 0 bases at J; junction bases unmatched: 11. The CDR3 DNA is TGCGCCAGCAGCTCCGGGCTAGCGGGGAGGACAAGCACAGATACGCAGTATTTT. This encodes CASSSGLAGRTSTDTQYF.

The chain joins TRBV2 to TRBJ2-5; D is possibly TRBD1 (5 bases). Trimming removed 5 bases from V and 5 bases from J, with 12 bases in between. The CDR3 contains 13 residues. Germline V gene lookup returns CDR1 SNHLY and CDR2 FYNNEI. CDR3 sequence (DNA): TGTGCCAGCAGTTTCCAGGGTTATGAGACCCAGTACTTC. This codes for CASSFQGYETQYF.

The J gene is TRBJ2-7, the V gene TRBV5-1; TRBD2 agrees at 9 bases. The germline gives CDR1 SGHRS, CDR2 YFSETQ. The CDR3 spans 15 residues. Losses at the gene ends were 0 bases for V and 6 bases for J; bases not matched to a gene: 7. This CDR3 is CASSLVVAGVREQYF. Written as DNA, the CDR3 is TGCGCCAGCAGCTTGGTGGTAGCGGGGGTTCGCGAGCAGTACTTC.

The chain carries TRBV7-2 and TRBJ2-3, with D perhaps TRBD1 (6 bases). The CDR3 consists of 14 residues. Trimming took 5 bases from V and 0 from J, leaving 9 bases between them. Germline CDR1 SGHTA, CDR2 FQGNSA. Written as DNA, the CDR3 is TGTGCCAGCAGCCCAGGACAGAGCACAGATACGCAGTATTTT. As protein: CASSPGQSTDTQYF.

The chain links TRBV4-3 to TRBJ2-7, with TRBD2 matching 9 bases. The germline CDR1 and CDR2 sequences are LGHNA and YSLEER. This CDR3 contains 17 residues. J was trimmed by 3 bases and V by 0 bases; bases with no gene match: 9. As DNA, the CDR3 is TGCGCCAGCAGCCAAGATATAGCGAGCGGGGGGCTCTACGAGCAGTACTTC. It encodes CASSQDIASGGLYEQYF.

The CDR3 loop is CASSFPGQGTNEKLFF. The CDR3 region has the DNA TGTGCCAGCAGTTTCCCCGGACAGGGAACTAATGAAAAACTGTTTTTT. This chain links TRBV28 with TRBJ1-4, with 8 bases identical to TRBD1. CDR1 is MDHEN, CDR2 SYDVKM, per germline. The CDR3 loop spans 16 amino acids. V lost 3 bases, J lost 1 base, and 4 bases stayed unmatched.

The chain carries TRBV9 and TRBJ1-3, with no clear D. Germline assignment: CDR1 SGDLS and CDR2 YYNGEE. The V end was cut by 3 bases, the J end by 0 bases, with 10 bases between. The CDR3 runs 15 residues. The CDR3 bases are TGTGCCAGCAGCGATGTAGTTAACTCTGGAAACACCATATATTTT. It codes for CASSDVVNSGNTIYF.

The rearrangement uses TRBV27 and TRBJ2-5; 8 bases line up with TRBD1. This CDR3 has 15 residues. V shed 6 bases, J shed 0 bases, and the junction held 6 bases outside the gene matches. Per the germline V gene, CDR1 is MNHEY and CDR2 is SMNVEV (reference sequence). CDR3 amino acids: CASSAETGDQETQYF. For the CDR3, the DNA is TGTGCCAGCAGCGCCGAGACAGGGGACCAAGAGACCCAGTACTTC.

V usage is TRBV6-1 and J usage is TRBJ1-6, with D maybe TRBD1 (5 bases). Germline-derived CDR1 and CDR2 are MNHNS and SASEGT. The CDR3 extends over 15 amino acids. The V end lost 2 bases, the J end lost 9 bases, and 14 bases lay between the germline ends. The CDR3 region is CASSETQGEASPLHF. CDR3 nucleotides: TGTGCCAGCAGTGAAACTCAGGGTGAGGCTTCACCCCTCCACTTT.

To note about this clone: The junction shows a germline mismatch at one end, possibly a read error. The CDR3 loop is CASSFGTSGGPSSF. The CDR3 DNA reads as TGCGCCAGCAGCTTCGGGACTAGCGGGGGGCCTTCCTCCTTC. The chain combines TRBV5-1 with TRBJ2-7; TRBD2 agrees at 15 bases. The CDR3 covers 14 residues. Germline V gives CDR1 SGHRS, CDR2 YFSETQ.